This T cell receptor beta chain originates from a study of CD8+CD57+ T cells in acquired aplastic anemia. Study-wide background: Mean yield of DNA from sorted CD4+ and CD8+ cells was 3 to 3.5 ug. Study observations and caveats: About 30 shared CD8+ CDR3s appeared highly expressed within patients' immunodominant clones.

Germline values: CDR1 LGHNA, CDR2 YNFKEQ. The CDR3 consists of 13 residues. V was clipped by 0 bases and J by 3 bases, with 6 bases between them. Patients chosen for sequencing had CD8+CD57+ cells that had expanded, as shown by flow cytometry. The cohort consisted entirely of patients having severe acquired aplastic anemia. Among the patients, none had received any therapy at the time of blood sampling. To note about this clonotype: What it binds is unknown.

According to the study, genomic DNA was the template for TCR beta VDJ and CDR3 profiling. TCRdb re-called the reads through MiXCR, storing one row per CDR3 protein. The sample shows approximately 80,000 distinct CDR3 sequences, under 80% of them seen only once. The genes are TRBV4-2 and TRBJ2-7; D gene uncertain. The source of this sequence is a human donor with aplastic anemia. What was sequenced was sorted CD4+, CD8+, or CD8+CD57+ T cells (not recorded which) from PBMCs. The CDR3: CASSQDEVYEQYF. Here the CDR3 DNA reads TGTGCCAGCAGCCAAGATGAAGTCTACGAGCAGTACTTC.